This T cell receptor beta chain was retrieved from a study of shared clonotypes between healthy human individuals. Here immunoSEQ multiplex PCR was the method, and the copy in TCRdb shows in-frame clones only, minus some. The table lists about 820,000 clones, approximately 92% of them singletons. Selected positively for CCR7 and CD45RO-negative, naive CD8 cells excluded terminally differentiated effector memory CD45RA+ cells. The CDR3 is 17 amino acids. CDR1 is KGHSH and CDR2 is LQKENI in the germline V gene. V dropped 2 bases and J dropped 2 bases, with 19 bases sitting between them. The receptor comes from a man in his thirties or forties in good health. The chain employs TRBV18 and TRBJ2-7; possible D gene TRBD2, 7 bases. Sequencing was carried out using naive CD8+ T cells sorted from blood. The CDR3 DNA follows: TGTGCCAGCTCACCAACCTCGGGGGGACAACCGCCCTACGAGCAGTACTTC. This sequence encodes CASSPTSGGQPPYEQYF.